What follows are 12 T cell receptor beta chains derived from one specimen sequenced in a study of CD8 T cells in ankylosing spondylitis. Study-wide points: A TCR beta motif of eight or nine highly homologous variants seemed to mark ankylosing spondylitis blood.

A single record per CDR3 protein comes from TCRdb applying MiXCR to the 5' RACE reads. The table lists approximately 440,000 distinct CDR3 sequences, under 20% of them singletons. No antigen is known for these receptors. The sequenced material came from blood, either unsorted or a sorted T cell fraction (not recorded which). The source of these receptors is a male donor with ankylosing spondylitis.

This clonotype was recorded a few times. This chain connects TRBV6-1 to TRBJ2-7; D uncertain. The ends were cut back, 10 bases at V and 0 bases at J, with 7 bases in the middle. The germline V gene has CDR1 MNHNS and CDR2 SASEGT. This CDR3 has 11 amino acids. The CDR3 bases are TGTGCCACAGATACCTCCTACGAGCAGTACTTC. Protein: CATDTSYEQYF.

The V and J genes are TRBV7-2 and TRBJ2-7; no clear D gene. With 5 bases removed from V and 6 bases from J, the gap between germline ends came to 20 bases. Germline CDR1 SGHTA, CDR2 FQGNSA. The CDR3 consists of 15 residues. CDR3 DNA sequence: TGTGCCAGCAGCCCCTCCGGGTCCCTCCCCCGCGAGCAGTACTTC. Its translation: CASSPSGSLPREQYF.

In its sample, this clonotype was seen a few times. The chain links TRBV28 to TRBJ1-2; 10 bases are a match to TRBD1. This CDR3 contains 15 residues. Germline V lookup: CDR1 MDHEN, CDR2 SYDVKM. The V and J ends lost 3 bases and 5 bases, in that order; junction bases with no gene match: 6. The CDR3 loop is CASSLPTDRGYGYTF. DNA of the CDR3: TGTGCCAGCAGTTTGCCTACGGACAGGGGGTATGGCTACACCTTC.

A few counts support this clonotype. The chain recombines TRBV6-2 or TRBV6-3 with TRBJ2-1, with D perhaps matching TRBD1 (6 bases). CDR1 is MNHEY and CDR2 is SVGEGT in the germline V gene. Trimming shortened V by 7 bases and J by 8 bases, and 21 bases separated the two germline ends. The CDR3 extends over 15 amino acids. DNA of the CDR3: TGTGCCAGCACCCAACCCAGAACAGGGTGGCATGAGCAGTTCTTC. Translated: CASTQPRTGWHEQFF.

J is TRBJ1-6 and V is TRBV5-1; tentative D call: TRBD1 (6 bases). This CDR3 is built from 14 residues. V lost 4 bases to trimming and J lost 7 bases, with 12 bases between them. Looked up from germline, CDR1 is SGHRS and CDR2 is YFSETQ. The CDR3 is CASSTDRSNSPLHF. Here the CDR3 DNA reads TGCGCCAGCAGCACAGACAGGTCAAATTCACCCCTCCACTTT.

V is TRBV12-3 or TRBV12-4 and J is TRBJ2-3; 8 bases are a match to TRBD2. The length of the CDR3 is 18 residues. Trimming removed 6 bases from V and 0 bases from J; junction bases left unmatched: 14. The CDR3: CASRLTGGGYGSTDTQYF. The DNA for the CDR3 is TGTGCCAGCAGGCTCACCGGGGGGGGGTACGGGAGCACAGATACGCAGTATTTT.

The CDR3 DNA reads as TGTGCCACCAGTGATGGGGCTGGCACCACCTACGAGCAGTACTTC. Amino acid sequence: CATSDGAGTTYEQYF. The V call is TRBV24-1, the J call TRBJ2-7; a possible D gene is TRBD1 (5 bases). CDR1 is KGHDR and CDR2 is SFDVKD in the germline V gene. V lost 3 bases and J 2 bases, leaving 13 bases between the germline ends. This CDR3 region has 15 residues.

The chain links TRBV18 to TRBJ2-7; TRBD1 agrees at 12 bases. CDR1 and CDR2 from the germline V gene are KGHSH and LQKENI. The CDR3 is 15 residues long. The junction had 5 bases not matched to a gene; V was cut back by 3 bases and J by 5 bases. In DNA form, the CDR3 reads TGTGCCAGCTCACCGGGGACAGGGGGCGGGGACGAGCAGTACTTC. Translation: CASSPGTGGGDEQYF.

This clonotype was picked up a small number of times. The chain carries TRBV28 and TRBJ1-5, with D maybe TRBD1 (6 bases). This CDR3 contains 15 residues. Germline lookup yields CDR1 MDHEN and CDR2 SYDVKM. V lost 6 bases to trimming and J lost 2 bases, with 14 bases between them. CDR3 protein: CASSPVGAGNQPQHF. In nucleotides, the CDR3 is TGTGCCAGCAGCCCCGTGGGGGCAGGCAATCAGCCCCAGCATTTT.

In its sample, this clonotype was seen a few times. The chain joins TRBV11-2 to TRBJ2-1, with 10 positions matching TRBD2. The V segment lost 3 bases and the J segment 5 bases; nucleotides outside the gene matches: 7. The CDR3 has 16 residues. Per the germline V gene, CDR1 is SGHAT and CDR2 is FQNNGV. The DNA for the CDR3 is TGTGCCAGCAGCTTCTTAGGACTAGCGGATAACAATGAGCAGTTCTTC. Amino acid sequence: CASSFLGLADNNEQFF.

The chain is built from TRBV20-1 and TRBJ2-5; 8 bases map to TRBD1. The CDR3 runs 13 residues. V lost 6 bases, J lost 5 bases, and 8 bases stayed unmatched. The V gene's germline CDR1 is DFQATT and CDR2 SNEGSKA (reference sequence). The CDR3 reads CSAGRGLWETQYF. The CDR3 DNA is TGCAGTGCGGGCAGGGGGCTATGGGAGACCCAGTACTTC.

This clonotype was observed a few times. The chain carries TRBV12-3 or TRBV12-4 and TRBJ2-3, with 10 bases fitting TRBD2. The CDR3 consists of 16 residues. V dropped 7 bases and J dropped 1; count of bases not matched to a gene: 8. The chain's CDR3 is CASTMGLAGGTDTQYF. CDR3 bases: TGTGCCAGCACCATGGGGCTAGCGGGGGGCACAGATACGCAGTATTTT.